One T cell receptor beta chain is described in this entry. Its antigen remains unidentified. Base quality data are lacking; no much larger clone is found one base away. Sequences MNHEY (CDR1) and SVGAGI (CDR2) are obtained from the germline V gene. From cysteine to phenylalanine, the CDR3 is 14 amino acids long. The CDR3 DNA has 42 bases and is translated from base 1. Between the V and J ends, shortened by 7 bases and 3 bases respectively, the junction contains 13 bases. This specimen belongs to a study of blood T cell repertoires in COVID-19 (dated by TCRdb to 2020 to 2021). Broadly, across the study: Collaborator samples came from the United States, Italy and Spain and covered acute and convalescent phases of COVID-19. HLA class I and class II types, where available, came from metadata supplied by the sample provider rather than from assay-based typing. A de-identified subject ID, COVID-19 status, age in years and sex were almost always included in the sample metadata. The samples were drawn from two sources: the first 160 participants of the ongoing ImmuneRACE study, and about 1,300 subjects contributed by 6 global collaborators. The repertoires were released in a freely available public database intended as a resource for research on the immune response to SARS-CoV-2. Subjects who had been exposed to COVID-19, were actively infected with it, or had recovered from it provided the deeply sampled blood TCRbeta repertoires that made up the dataset. The material from the prospective study consisted of cDNA or gDNA derived from T cells, B-cell-depleted T cells, or PBMCs. Broad study findings and their caveats: The quantity of clinical and demographic metadata differed by source and by participant and was supplied without curation.

The immunoSEQ Assay, a bias-controlled multiplex PCR, was used to amplify TCRbeta CDR3 regions from genomic DNA. In the paper's pipeline: Nucleated cell counts per sample were estimated from amplification of reference gene primers within the assay. Sequence reads were collapsed and filtered to measure the absolute abundance of every unique TCRbeta CDR3 rearrangement. For each sample, productive Simpson clonality was calculated as the square root of Simpson's diversity index across productive rearrangements. TCRdb obtained this table from immuneACCESS and retained in-frame rearrangements with V and J assigned. These tables miss some clones; where compared with another copy, unresolved V genes account for less than half of the shortfall, and the remainder is unexplained. V, J and clone size are those of that table, while D and trimming were read from the DNA. Recorded for this sample are 70,000 to 100,000 clones; 75% to 90% of them occurred a single time. The ten largest clones capture about 12% of the sample.

Each collaborating institution followed its own protocols to collect whole blood in K2EDTA tubes. For TCRbeta analysis, collaborators shipped samples in one of three forms: frozen whole blood, isolated PBMCs, or DNA extracted from either of those sample types. The receptor was isolated from a human donor in a cohort sampled during active COVID-19. Sequenced: peripheral blood. The chain employs TRBV6-5 and TRBJ1-3, with TRBD1 perhaps the D gene, on 5 matching bases. The CDR3 protein is CASKGGEIGNTIYF. Read as DNA, the sequence is TGTGCCAGCAAGGGAGGGGAAATTGGAAACACCATATATTTT.